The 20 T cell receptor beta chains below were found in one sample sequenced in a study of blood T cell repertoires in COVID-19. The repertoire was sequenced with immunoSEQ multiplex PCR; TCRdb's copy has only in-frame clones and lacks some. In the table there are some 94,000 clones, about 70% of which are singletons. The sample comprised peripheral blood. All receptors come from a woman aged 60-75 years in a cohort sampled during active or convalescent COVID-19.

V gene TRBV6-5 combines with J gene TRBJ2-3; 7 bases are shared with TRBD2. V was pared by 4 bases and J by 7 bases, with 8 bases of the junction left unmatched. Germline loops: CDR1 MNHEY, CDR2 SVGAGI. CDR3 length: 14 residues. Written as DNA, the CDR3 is TGTGCCAGCAGTTCGGGGACTATCCCCAATACGCAGTATTTT. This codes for CASSSGTIPNTQYF.

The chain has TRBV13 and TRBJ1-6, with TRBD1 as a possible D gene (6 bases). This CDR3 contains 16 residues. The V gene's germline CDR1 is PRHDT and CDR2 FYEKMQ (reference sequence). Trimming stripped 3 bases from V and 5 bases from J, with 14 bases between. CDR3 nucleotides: TGTGCCAGCAGCTTCAGGGGAGCGGTCAATAATTCACCCCTCCACTTT. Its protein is CASSFRGAVNNSPLHF.

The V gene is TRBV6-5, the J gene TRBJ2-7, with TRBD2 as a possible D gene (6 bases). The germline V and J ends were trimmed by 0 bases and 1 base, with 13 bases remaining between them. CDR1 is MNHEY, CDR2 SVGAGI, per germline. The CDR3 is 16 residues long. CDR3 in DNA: TGTGCCAGCAGTTACTCAGCGATCGGACTATCCTACGAGCAGTACTTC. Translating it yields CASSYSAIGLSYEQYF.

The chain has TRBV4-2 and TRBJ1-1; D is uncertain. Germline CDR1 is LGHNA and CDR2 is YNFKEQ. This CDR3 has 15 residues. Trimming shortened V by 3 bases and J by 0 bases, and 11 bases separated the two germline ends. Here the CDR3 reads CASSQRLNMNTEAFF. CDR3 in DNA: TGTGCCAGCAGCCAGAGACTTAACATGAACACTGAAGCTTTCTTT.

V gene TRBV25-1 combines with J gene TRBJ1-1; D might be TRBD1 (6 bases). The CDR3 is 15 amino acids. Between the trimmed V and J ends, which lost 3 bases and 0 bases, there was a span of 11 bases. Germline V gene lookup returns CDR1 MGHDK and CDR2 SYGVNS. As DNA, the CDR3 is TGTGCCAGCAGTGACAGGGGCCGTATGAACACTGAAGCTTTCTTT. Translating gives CASSDRGRMNTEAFF. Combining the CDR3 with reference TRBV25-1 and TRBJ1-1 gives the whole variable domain EADIYQTPRYLVIGTGKKITLECSQTMGHDKMYWYQQDPGMELHLIHYSYGVNSTEKGDLSSESTVSRIRTEHFPLTLESARPSHTSQYLCASSDRGRMNTEAFFGQGTRLTVV.

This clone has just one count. The CDR3 DNA sequence: TGTGCCAGCTCACCACAGGGGGCAACTAATGAAAAACTGTTTTTT. It translates to CASSPQGATNEKLFF. The chain has TRBV18 and TRBJ1-4, with D perhaps TRBD1 (6 bases). Trimming took 1 base from V and 0 from J, leaving 6 bases between them. CDR1 is KGHSH and CDR2 is LQKENI in the germline V gene. The CDR3 spans 15 residues.

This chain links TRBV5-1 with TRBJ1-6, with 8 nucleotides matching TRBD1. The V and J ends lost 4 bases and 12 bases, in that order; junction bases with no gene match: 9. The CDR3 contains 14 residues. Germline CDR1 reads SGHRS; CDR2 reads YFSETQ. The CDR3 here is CASSPGTGSLPLHF. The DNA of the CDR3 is TGCGCCAGCAGCCCCGGGACAGGATCCCTACCCCTCCACTTT.

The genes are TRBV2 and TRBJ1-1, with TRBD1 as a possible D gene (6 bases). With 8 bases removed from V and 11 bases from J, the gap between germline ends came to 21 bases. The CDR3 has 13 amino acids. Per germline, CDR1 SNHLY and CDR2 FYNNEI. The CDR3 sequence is CASVAGTLRGAFF. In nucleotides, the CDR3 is TGTGCCAGCGTCGCCGGGACATTAAGAGGTGCTTTCTTT.

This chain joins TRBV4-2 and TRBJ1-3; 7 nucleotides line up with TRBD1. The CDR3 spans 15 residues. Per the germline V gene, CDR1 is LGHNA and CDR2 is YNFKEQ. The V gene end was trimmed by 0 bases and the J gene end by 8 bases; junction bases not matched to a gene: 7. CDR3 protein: CASSQEDREVYTIYF. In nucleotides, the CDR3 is TGTGCCAGCAGCCAAGAAGACAGGGAGGTATACACCATATATTTT.

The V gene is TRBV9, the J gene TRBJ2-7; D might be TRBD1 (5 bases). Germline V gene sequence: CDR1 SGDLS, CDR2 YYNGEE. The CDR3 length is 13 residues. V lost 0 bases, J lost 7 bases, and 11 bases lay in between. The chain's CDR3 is CASSVVTGGEQYF. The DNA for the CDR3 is TGTGCCAGCAGCGTAGTAACAGGTGGGGAGCAGTACTTC.

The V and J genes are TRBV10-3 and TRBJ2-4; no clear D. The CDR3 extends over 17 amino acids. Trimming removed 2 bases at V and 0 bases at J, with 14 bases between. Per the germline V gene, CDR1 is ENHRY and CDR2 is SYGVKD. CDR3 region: CAISERQVELAKNIQYF. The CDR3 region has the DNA TGTGCCATCAGTGAGAGGCAGGTCGAACTAGCCAAAAACATTCAGTACTTC.

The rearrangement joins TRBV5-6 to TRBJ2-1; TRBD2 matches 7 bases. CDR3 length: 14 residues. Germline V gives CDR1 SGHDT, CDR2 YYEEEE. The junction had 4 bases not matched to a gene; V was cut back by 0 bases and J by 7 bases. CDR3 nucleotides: TGTGCCAGCAGCTTGGTCGGGGGGAATAATGAGCAGTTCTTC. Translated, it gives CASSLVGGNNEQFF. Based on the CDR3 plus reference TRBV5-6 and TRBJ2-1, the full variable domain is DAGVTQSPTHLIKTRGQQVTLRCSPKSGHDTVSWYQQALGQGPQFIFQYYEEEERQRGNFPDRFSGHQFPNYSSELNVNALLLGDSALYLCASSLVGGNNEQFFGPGTRLTVL.

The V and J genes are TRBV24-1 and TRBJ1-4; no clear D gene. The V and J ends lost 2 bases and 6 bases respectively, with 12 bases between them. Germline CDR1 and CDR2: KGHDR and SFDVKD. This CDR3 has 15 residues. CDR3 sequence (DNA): TGTGCCACCAGTGATTCGGGTAGGGAGTATGAAAAACTGTTTTTT. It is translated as CATSDSGREYEKLFF.

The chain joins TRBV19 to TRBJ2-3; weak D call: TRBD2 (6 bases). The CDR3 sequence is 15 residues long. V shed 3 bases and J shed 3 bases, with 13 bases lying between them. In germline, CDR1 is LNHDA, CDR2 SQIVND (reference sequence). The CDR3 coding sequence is TGTGCCAGTAGTATGCTGGGGAGCGGGACAGATACGCAGTATTTT. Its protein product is CASSMLGSGTDTQYF.

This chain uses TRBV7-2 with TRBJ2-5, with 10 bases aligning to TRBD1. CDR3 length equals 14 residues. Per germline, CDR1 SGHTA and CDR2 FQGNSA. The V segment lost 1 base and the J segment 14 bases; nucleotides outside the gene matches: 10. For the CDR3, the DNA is TGTGCCAGCAGCTTAGATCTTCGGGACAGGGGTTATTACTTC. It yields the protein CASSLDLRDRGYYF.

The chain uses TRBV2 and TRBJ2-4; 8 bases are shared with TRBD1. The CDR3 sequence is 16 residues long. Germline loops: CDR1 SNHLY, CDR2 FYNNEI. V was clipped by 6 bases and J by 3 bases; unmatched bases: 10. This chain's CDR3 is CASSHGQGGNKNIQYF. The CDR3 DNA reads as TGTGCCAGCAGCCACGGACAGGGTGGAAACAAAAACATTCAGTACTTC.

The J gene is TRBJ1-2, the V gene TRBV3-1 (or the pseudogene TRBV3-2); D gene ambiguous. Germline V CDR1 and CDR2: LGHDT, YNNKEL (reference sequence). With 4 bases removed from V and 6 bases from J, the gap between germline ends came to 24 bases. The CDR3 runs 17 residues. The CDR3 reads CASSRVPAGGNGNGYTF. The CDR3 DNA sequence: TGTGCCAGCAGCCGGGTACCGGCCGGAGGCAACGGTAATGGCTACACCTTC.

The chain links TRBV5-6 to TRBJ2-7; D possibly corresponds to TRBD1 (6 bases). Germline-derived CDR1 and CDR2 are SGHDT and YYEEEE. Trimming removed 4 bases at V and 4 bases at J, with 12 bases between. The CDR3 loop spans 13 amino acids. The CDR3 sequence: CASSLPQGYEQYF. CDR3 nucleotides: TGTGCCAGCAGCCTGCCACAGGGTTACGAGCAGTACTTC.

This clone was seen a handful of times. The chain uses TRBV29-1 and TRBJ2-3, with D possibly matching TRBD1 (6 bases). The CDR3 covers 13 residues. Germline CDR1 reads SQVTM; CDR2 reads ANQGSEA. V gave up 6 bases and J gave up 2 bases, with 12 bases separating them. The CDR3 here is CSVEQGATDTQYF. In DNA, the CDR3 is TGCAGCGTCGAACAGGGCGCCACAGATACGCAGTATTTT.

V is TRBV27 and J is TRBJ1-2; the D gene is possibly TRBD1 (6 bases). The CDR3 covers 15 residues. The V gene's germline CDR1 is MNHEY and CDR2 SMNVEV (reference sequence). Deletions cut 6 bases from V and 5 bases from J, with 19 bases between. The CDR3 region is CASSPGTGYRYGYTF. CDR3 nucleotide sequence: TGTGCCAGCAGCCCCGGTACAGGGTATCGGTATGGCTACACCTTC.